This TCR beta chain is drawn from a study of shared clonotypes between healthy human individuals. Trimming took off 4 bases at V and 7 bases at J, with 17 bases between the two ends. CDR1 and CDR2 from the germline V gene are SGHRS and YFSETQ. This CDR3 has 15 amino acids. Several immunoSEQ 96-well plates shared each subset's DNA, each plate a replicate. Libraries were prepared by immunoSEQ multiplex PCR; TCRdb keeps only in-frame clonotypes and omits some of them. This table holds millions of clones, approximately 92% found once. Study outcomes and limitations: Roughly 5% of naive CD4 clonotypes were common to a handful of donors. The genetic and exposure-history diversity represented was limited by few donors.

Notes on this clone: Its target is not known.

From CD4+ cells came CD45RA+ naive and CD45RA-negative memory subsets. J is TRBJ2-2 and V is TRBV5-1; D unresolved. The sequenced sample was naive CD4+ T cells sorted from blood. Subset meaning: CD45RA+ positively selected. The receptor's source is a man aged 18 to 29 in good health. CDR3 nucleotides: TGCGCCAGCAGCACCATAGGATCTCCCGGCGGGGAGCTGTTTTTT. Protein sequence: CASSTIGSPGGELFF.